This is a list of T cell receptor beta chains from one sample in a study of T-cell memory formation after mild COVID-19. Using its own MiXCR run on the 5' RACE reads, TCRdb lists one record per CDR3 protein. The data hold under 200,000 distinct CDR3 sequences, with 25% to 40% observed a single time. The specimen was PBMCs or a T cell subset sorted from them (not recorded which). The receptors come from an adult woman who had mild COVID-19 (a few samples of this study predate the infection). Cell type and time point are not known. The CDR3 runs from the conserved cysteine through the conserved F or W. The D gene is left open where the match is weak. Rows give clone size only sometimes, using once, few, many, or a class for an expanded clone.

TRBJ2-7 TRBD2 TRBV5-6 - CASSPIPGGPGEQYF TGTGCCAGCAGCCCCATCCCGGGAGGGCCGGGAGAGCAGTACTTC
TRBJ2-3 - TRBV15 - CATSREVVRVSGTDTQYF TGTGCCACCAGCAGAGAAGTGGTGCGGGTCAGTGGCACAGATACGCAGTATTTT
TRBJ2-3 - TRBV20-1 - CSARGGIGGSAQDTQYF TGCAGTGCTAGAGGAGGAATAGGGGGTTCGGCACAAGATACGCAGTATTTT
TRBJ1-2 - TRBV28 - CASANNYGYTF TGTGCCAGCGCGAATAACTATGGCTACACCTTC
TRBJ2-2 - TRBV7-3 few CASSVGPQGTGELFF TGTGCCAGCAGCGTAGGTCCGCAGGGCACCGGGGAGCTGTTTTTT
TRBJ2-5 - TRBV7-6 few CASSLSTARLETQYF TGTGCCAGCAGCTTATCGACGGCTAGGCTTGAGACCCAGTACTTC
TRBJ2-7 - TRBV12-3/TRBV12-4 - CASSFEGTKVSYEQYF TGTGCCAGCAGTTTTGAGGGGACAAAAGTCTCCTACGAGCAGTACTTC
TRBJ2-7 TRBD1 TRBV5-1 few CASSSGRGTGVSYEQYF TGCGCCAGCAGCTCCGGGCGTGGGACAGGGGTTTCCTACGAGCAGTACTTC
TRBJ1-1 - TRBV19 - CASIIGIWDTEAFF TGTGCCAGTATAATCGGGATTTGGGACACTGAAGCTTTCTTT
TRBJ2-7 - TRBV5-1 - CASSSRGRNSYEQYF TGCGCCAGCAGCTCGAGGGGCAGGAACTCCTACGAGCAGTACTTC
TRBJ1-6 TRBD1 TRBV20-1 few CSARDRWGTDNSPLHF TGCAGTGCTAGAGATCGCTGGGGGACAGATAATTCACCCCTCCACTTT
TRBJ2-7 TRBD2 TRBV7-9 medium-sized CASSLEGGSYEQYF TGTGCCAGCAGCTTAGAGGGCGGGAGTTACGAGCAGTACTTC
TRBJ1-4 TRBD1 TRBV27 - CASSSTQGAREKLFF TGTGCCAGCAGTTCCACACAGGGGGCTCGTGAAAAACTGTTTTTT
TRBJ2-3 - TRBV7-2 few CASSLDTVSTDTQYF TGTGCCAGCAGCTTAGACACAGTTAGCACAGATACGCAGTATTTT
TRBJ2-5 TRBD2 TRBV5-5 many CASSLWEGETQYF TGTGCCAGCAGCTTGTGGGAGGGCGAGACCCAGTACTTC
TRBJ2-1 - TRBV11-2 few CASRRLGNNEQFF TGTGCCAGCAGAAGATTGGGGAACAATGAGCAGTTCTTC
TRBJ2-7 TRBD1 TRBV7-3 few CASSLIGWTRDRGGMEQYF TGTGCCAGCAGCTTAATCGGTTGGACCCGGGACAGGGGAGGCATGGAGCAGTACTTC
TRBJ1-2 - TRBV12-3/TRBV12-4 - CASSSVDGRNGYTF TGTGCCAGCAGTTCGGTGGACGGACGCAATGGCTACACCTTC
TRBJ2-2 - TRBV28 - CASNEREAGELFF TGTGCCAGCAACGAACGCGAGGCCGGGGAGCTGTTTTTT
TRBJ1-1 - TRBV20-1 - CSARENNQRYNTEAFF TGCAGTGCTAGGGAGAATAACCAGAGATATAACACTGAAGCTTTCTTT
TRBJ1-2 - TRBV5-1 - CASSLTGGPNGYTF TGCGCCAGCAGCTTGACGGGGGGTCCCAATGGCTACACCTTC
TRBJ1-2 TRBD1 TRBV6-1 - CASIPPTGVYGYTF TGTGCCAGCATTCCACCGACAGGGGTCTATGGCTACACCTTC
TRBJ2-1 TRBD2 TRBV5-1 - CASSTAPRGGQNEQFF TGCGCCAGCAGTACGGCCCCGCGGGGGGGCCAGAATGAGCAGTTCTTC
TRBJ2-3 TRBD1 TRBV6-6 few CASRPLGRGSADTQYF TGTGCCAGCAGACCCCTCGGCAGGGGGTCCGCAGATACGCAGTATTTT
TRBJ1-2 - TRBV6-5 - CASSPPTGNGYTF TGTGCCAGCAGTCCCCCCACAGGGAATGGCTACACCTTC
TRBJ2-1 - TRBV4-1 - CASSQETVSYNEQFF TGCGCCAGCAGCCAAGAAACAGTCTCCTACAATGAGCAGTTCTTC
TRBJ1-2 TRBD1 TRBV5-1 few CASSLGQGVYGYTF TGCGCCAGCAGCTTGGGACAGGGGGTATATGGCTACACCTTC
TRBJ2-2 - TRBV7-9 - CASSGGTVAGELFF TGTGCCAGCAGCGGAGGGACAGTCGCCGGGGAGCTGTTTTTT
TRBJ2-1 - TRBV7-3 - CASSFTLRGMDEQFF TGTGCCAGCAGCTTTACCTTGCGTGGGATGGATGAGCAGTTCTTC
TRBJ1-1 - TRBV7-9 few CASSPWDRAEAFF TGTGCCAGCAGCCCCTGGGACCGGGCTGAAGCTTTCTTT
TRBJ1-6 - TRBV20-1 few CSAREGGAYNSPLHF TGCAGTGCTAGAGAGGGGGGCGCGTATAATTCACCCCTCCACTTT
TRBJ1-1 - TRBV27 few CASSSSMGAFF TGTGCCAGCAGTTCTTCAATGGGAGCTTTCTTT
TRBJ2-7 - TRBV6-2/TRBV6-3 few CASLSSSYEQYF TGTGCCAGCTTGTCATCCTCTTACGAGCAGTACTTC